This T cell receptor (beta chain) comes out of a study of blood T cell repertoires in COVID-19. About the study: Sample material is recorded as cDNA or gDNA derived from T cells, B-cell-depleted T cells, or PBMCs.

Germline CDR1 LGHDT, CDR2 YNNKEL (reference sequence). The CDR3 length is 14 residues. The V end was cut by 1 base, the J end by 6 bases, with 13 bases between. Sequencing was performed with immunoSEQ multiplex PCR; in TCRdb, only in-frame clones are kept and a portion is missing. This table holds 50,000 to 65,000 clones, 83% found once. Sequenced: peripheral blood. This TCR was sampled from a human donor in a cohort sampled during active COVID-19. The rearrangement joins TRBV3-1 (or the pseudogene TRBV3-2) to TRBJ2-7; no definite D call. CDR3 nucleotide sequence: TGTGCCAGCAGCCAAGGGGTTGACCCGGGCGAGCAGTACTTC. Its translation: CASSQGVDPGEQYF.